This is a list of T cell receptor beta chains from one sample in a study of T cell changes during pregnancy in multiple sclerosis. Produced via immunoSEQ multiplex PCR; TCRdb's table is partial and in-frame only. Of about 72,000 clones in the sample, 91% were seen once. The material was peripheral blood, obtained in the third trimester of pregnancy. The origin of the receptors is a female donor in good health, enrolled as a control in a pregnancy study. The CDR3 runs from the conserved cysteine through the conserved F or W. D genes are given only for firm matches. The listing skips clone size in some rows; elsewhere it reads once, few, many or a size class.

CDR3 DNA,CDR3 protein,clone size,V gene,J gene,D gene
TGTGCCAGCAGCCGGACAGGGCTCAGCAATCAGCCCCAGCATTTT,CASSRTGLSNQPQHF,NA,TRBV6-6,TRBJ1-5,TRBD1
TGCGCCAGCAGCTTGGCTGGCTTATCCACCGGGGAGCTGTTTTTT,CASSLAGLSTGELFF,NA,TRBV5-1,TRBJ2-2,NA
TGTGCCAGCAGTTTAGGGCAGGGGGCCTCACCCCTCCACTTT,CASSLGQGASPLHF,NA,TRBV28,TRBJ1-6,TRBD1
TGTGCCAGCAGCTTACAGGGCCCCTCTACGGAGCAGTACTTC,CASSLQGPSTEQYF,NA,TRBV5-6,TRBJ2-7,NA
TGCGCCAGCAGCTTAAATATAGATTTTGGGACAGGGAACGACAATGAGCAGTTCTTC,CASSLNIDFGTGNDNEQFF,NA,TRBV5-1,TRBJ2-1,TRBD1
TGCGCCAGCAGCCACCCGACTAGCGGGCAGAACTCCTACGAGCAGTACTTC,CASSHPTSGQNSYEQYF,once,TRBV4-1,TRBJ2-7,TRBD2
TGTGCCAGCAGCCATCGCGGGTTTTATGGGAACACTGAAGCTTTCTTT,CASSHRGFYGNTEAFF,once,TRBV7-9,TRBJ1-1,NA
TGTGCCAGCAGCAGCCCCACCGGGACAGGGGTTCTCCCGGACACTGAAGCTTTCTTT,CASSSPTGTGVLPDTEAFF,NA,TRBV4-2,TRBJ1-1,TRBD1
TGCGCCAGCAGCGATACGGGAGGTAGCACTGAAGCTTTCTTT,CASSDTGGSTEAFF,NA,TRBV5-1,TRBJ1-1,NA
TGCAGCGTTGCGGCAGGGGGCAATTCACCCCTCCACTTT,CSVAAGGNSPLHF,NA,TRBV29-1,TRBJ1-6,TRBD1
TGTGCCAGCAGCTTAGAAACGCGACTAGGGGAAGCTTTCTTT,CASSLETRLGEAFF,NA,TRBV7-2,TRBJ1-1,NA
TGTGCCAGTAGTTTGCCAGGAGGCGGGGACACTGAAGCTTTCTTT,CASSLPGGGDTEAFF,few,TRBV19,TRBJ1-1,NA
TGTGCCAGCAGTGAAGCGACGGGGGGTTTTTTTGCCCAGCATTTT,CASSEATGGFFAQHF,NA,TRBV6-1,TRBJ1-5,NA
TGTGCCAGCAGCCCATTCGACGAGGCAGGGGGCTTCAATTCACCCCTCCACTTT,CASSPFDEAGGFNSPLHF,NA,TRBV14,TRBJ1-6,TRBD1
TGTGCCAGCAGCTTCGGGGGAACTTTGTCGGGCTACACCTTC,CASSFGGTLSGYTF,NA,TRBV7-2,TRBJ1-2,NA
TGCGCCAGCAGTGACCTGACAGGGACAACCTACAATGAGCAGTTCTTC,CASSDLTGTTYNEQFF,NA,TRBV10-1,TRBJ2-1,TRBD1
TGCGCCAGCAGCCAAATGATGGGGGTTAGCGGGATAAGCTCCTACGAGCAGTACTTC,CASSQMMGVSGISSYEQYF,NA,TRBV4-3,TRBJ2-7,TRBD2
TGTGCCAGCAGTGCGCCGGGATGGACTGAAGCTTTCTTT,CASSAPGWTEAFF,once,TRBV6-1,TRBJ1-1,NA
TGTGCCAGTAGTATAGTTGAGGTTTCTCAGCCCCAGCATTTT,CASSIVEVSQPQHF,NA,TRBV19,TRBJ1-5,NA
TGTGCCAGCAGCTTAGGAGGACTGAACAATGAGCAGTTCTTC,CASSLGGLNNEQFF,NA,TRBV7-7,TRBJ2-1,NA
TGCAGTGCTAGGGAGTCCTACGAGCAGTACTTC,CSARESYEQYF,NA,TRBV20-1,TRBJ2-7,NA
TGCAGCGTTGTGGGCATGAACACTGAAGCTTTCTTT,CSVVGMNTEAFF,few,TRBV29-1,TRBJ1-1,NA
TGCGCCAGCAGCTCTAGACCCCGGGACAGCTCCTACGAGCAGTACTTC,CASSSRPRDSSYEQYF,NA,TRBV5-1,TRBJ2-7,TRBD1
TGTGCCAGCAGGTCCGACAGGGGTCCCTACAATGAGCAGTTCTTC,CASRSDRGPYNEQFF,few,TRBV28,TRBJ2-1,TRBD1
TGTGCCATCAGTGAAACCGGGACAGGGGTAAATCAGCCCCAGCATTTT,CAISETGTGVNQPQHF,once,TRBV10-3,TRBJ1-5,TRBD1
TGTGCGGGCGGGACTAGCGGGACGGGTCGCCACGAGCAGTACTTC,CAGGTSGTGRHEQYF,NA,TRBV11-2,TRBJ2-7,TRBD2